These 10 T cell receptor beta chains were sequenced from one sample in a study of T cell changes during pregnancy in multiple sclerosis. Assay used: immunoSEQ multiplex PCR; TCRdb lists only in-frame clones, some missing. The sample lists 95,000 to 110,000 clones, roughly 90% occurring once. Sequencing used peripheral blood, obtained in the third trimester of pregnancy. The source of these receptors is a female donor in good health, enrolled as a control in a pregnancy study.

The chain has TRBV9 and TRBJ2-1, with 8 bases lining up with TRBD2. Losses at the gene ends were 2 bases for V and 8 bases for J; bases not matched to a gene: 6. The CDR3 sequence is 14 residues long. Germline values: CDR1 SGDLS, CDR2 YYNGEE. The CDR3 nucleotides are TGTGCCAGCAGCGTTTACGGGGGGGCTGATGAGCAGTTCTTC. It specifies CASSVYGGADEQFF.

The rearrangement uses TRBV7-2 and TRBJ2-1; 9 bases match TRBD2. The V gene's germline CDR1 is SGHTA and CDR2 FQGNSA. This CDR3 has 15 residues. The ends lost 5 bases at V and 8 bases at J; junction bases unmatched: 10. In DNA form, the CDR3 reads TGTGCCAGCAGCCTCGTGGCGGGGGGGCATCATGAGCAGTTCTTC. It translates to CASSLVAGGHHEQFF.

The CDR3 sequence: CAWGLDRGTEAFF. For the CDR3, the DNA is TGTGCCTGGGGTCTTGACAGGGGCACTGAAGCTTTCTTT. The chain is built from TRBV30 and TRBJ1-1; TRBD1 matches 8 bases. The J segment lost 4 bases and the V segment lost 5 bases, leaving 6 bases of the junction unmatched. This CDR3 contains 13 residues. Germline CDR1 GTSNPN, CDR2 SVGIG (reference sequence).

The chain has TRBV13 and TRBJ2-1, with 12 bases aligning to TRBD2. The CDR3 length is 15 residues. Trimming cost V 5 bases and J 8 bases; bases outside gene matches: 7. Germline lookup yields CDR1 PRHDT and CDR2 FYEKMQ (reference sequence). CDR3 amino acids: CASSPRLAGDYEQFF. Written as DNA, the CDR3 is TGTGCCAGCAGCCCGAGACTAGCGGGGGACTATGAGCAGTTCTTC.

V gene TRBV27 combines with J gene TRBJ1-3; D unresolved. The CDR3 contains 14 residues. The germline CDR1 and CDR2 sequences are MNHEY and SMNVEV (reference sequence). The V end lost 5 bases, the J end lost 0 bases, and 8 bases lay between the germline ends. Here the CDR3 DNA reads TGTGCCAGCAGTGGAGCTGACTCTGGAAACACCATATATTTT. Its protein is CASSGADSGNTIYF.

The rearrangement joins TRBV9 to TRBJ2-1; TRBD2 matches 8 bases. CDR1 SGDLS and CDR2 YYNGEE come from the germline V gene. V dropped 3 bases and J dropped 7; count of bases not matched to a gene: 9. The CDR3 length is 15 residues. This CDR3 reads CASSAAAGGWNEQFF. The CDR3 coding sequence is TGTGCCAGCAGCGCCGCCGCGGGGGGATGGAATGAGCAGTTCTTC. Using reference TRBV9 and TRBJ2-1 for the parts outside the CDR3, the full variable domain is DSGVTQTPKHLITATGQRVTLRCSPRSGDLSVYWYQQSLDQGLQFLIQYYNGEERAKGNILERFSAQQFPDLHSELNLSSLELGDSALYFCASSAAAGGWNEQFFGPGTRLTVL.

The genes are TRBV2 and TRBJ2-5; TRBD1 agrees at 10 bases. The germline gives CDR1 SNHLY, CDR2 FYNNEI. CDR3 length: 14 residues. J was trimmed by 4 bases and V by 4 bases; bases with no gene match: 3. Here the CDR3 reads CASSGDRGRETQYF. DNA of the CDR3: TGTGCCAGCAGTGGAGACAGGGGGCGAGAGACCCAGTACTTC.

CDR3 protein: CASSGDRADGANVLTF. The CDR3 DNA is TGTGCCAGCAGTGGGGACAGGGCGGATGGGGCCAACGTCCTGACTTTC. The chain couples TRBV6-1 to TRBJ2-6; 9 nucleotides agree with TRBD1. V gave up 4 bases and J gave up 3 bases; unmatched junction bases: 4. From germline, CDR1 is MNHNS and CDR2 SASEGT. The CDR3 has 16 residues.

This clone has just one count. This rearrangement joins TRBV19 to TRBJ2-1; D uncertain. Germline V gene sequence: CDR1 LNHDA, CDR2 SQIVND (reference sequence). The V end lost 9 bases, the J end lost 4 bases, and 13 bases lay between the germline ends. This CDR3 comprises 13 residues. The CDR3 region has the DNA TGTGCCAGCCGTGGGCACCTTTACAATGAGCAGTTCTTC. This translates into CASRGHLYNEQFF.

The chain recombines TRBV7-2 with TRBJ2-7; 8 bases align to TRBD2. Trimming at V came to 5 bases and at J to 8 bases, leaving 8 bases not matched to a gene. The CDR3 is made up of 13 amino acids. Per the germline V gene, CDR1 is SGHTA and CDR2 is FQGNSA. CDR3 sequence reads: CASSTSGGNKQYF. In DNA, the CDR3 is TGTGCCAGCAGCACATCGGGGGGGAACAAGCAGTACTTC.